These 13 T cell receptor beta chains share one sample of origin, sequenced in a study of a mutant IDH1 vaccine in newly diagnosed glioma. These receptors have no known antigen. Time point in this sample: week 11, during vaccination. What each vaccine dose contained was 300 ug of mutant IDH1 20-mer peptide, accompanied by topical imiquimod. The data were produced by immunoSEQ multiplex PCR, yet TCRdb's version contains in-frame clones alone and is incomplete. The table has over 95,000 clones, around 90% seen once. The sequences come from PBMCs, collected from a glioma patient whose treatment included an IDH1 peptide vaccine. These receptors were obtained from a woman aged 45 to 65 with glioma.

The V call is TRBV5-5, the J call TRBJ1-4; no firm D call. Per germline, CDR1 SGHKS and CDR2 YYEKEE (reference sequence). The V gene lost 4 bases and the J gene lost 5 bases, with 12 bases spanning the gap. The CDR3 consists of 14 residues. CDR3 nucleotide sequence: TGTGCCAGCAGCCTTAAACCCGGGAATGAAAAACTGTTTTTT. Protein: CASSLKPGNEKLFF.

V and J are TRBV28 and TRBJ2-7; 14 bases are shared with TRBD2. The germline gives CDR1 MDHEN, CDR2 SYDVKM. V lost 4 bases, J lost 4 bases, and 3 bases stayed unmatched. The CDR3 loop spans 15 amino acids. The CDR3 DNA follows: TGTGCCAGCAGTTCCGGGACTAGCGGGAGTTACGAGCAGTACTTC. As protein: CASSSGTSGSYEQYF.

The DNA for the CDR3 is TGTGCCAGCAGTGAGCAGTGGGACACCAACTATGGCTACACCTTC. Amino acids: CASSEQWDTNYGYTF. The genes are TRBV2 and TRBJ1-2; D is perhaps TRBD1 (6 bases). The germline V and J ends were trimmed by 3 bases and 2 bases, with 13 bases remaining between them. The CDR3 length is 15 residues. Germline CDR1 SNHLY, CDR2 FYNNEI.

This rearrangement joins TRBV2 to TRBJ2-6; D possibly uses TRBD1 or TRBD2 (5 bases each). The CDR3 consists of 17 residues. Germline V gene lookup returns CDR1 SNHLY and CDR2 FYNNEI. Trimming took 2 bases from V and 0 from J, leaving 11 bases between them. CDR3 sequence reads: CASSEWGGGSGANVLTF. For the CDR3, the DNA is TGTGCCAGCAGTGAATGGGGCGGAGGCTCTGGGGCCAACGTCCTGACTTTC.

The rearrangement links TRBV7-6 to TRBJ2-1; either TRBD1 or TRBD2 may fit D (6 bases each). Germline V CDR1 and CDR2: SGHVS, FNYEAQ. The CDR3 has 15 amino acids. Between the trimmed V and J ends, which lost 5 bases and 9 bases, there was a span of 20 bases. The CDR3 protein is CASSGGATGAFEQFF. The DNA for the CDR3 is TGTGCCAGCAGCGGAGGTGCGACGGGGGCATTTGAGCAGTTCTTC.

The rearrangement joins TRBV5-1 to TRBJ2-1, with 9 bases matching TRBD2. CDR3 length: 15 residues. The V gene end was trimmed by 1 base and the J gene end by 7 bases; junction bases not matched to a gene: 6. In germline, CDR1 is SGHRS, CDR2 YFSETQ. In nucleotides, the CDR3 is TGCGCCAGCAGCTTGTCGCCTAGCGGGATAAATGAGCAGTTCTTC. As protein: CASSLSPSGINEQFF.

V is TRBV7-2 and J is TRBJ1-6; possibly TRBD1 for D (5 bases). The CDR3 sequence is 16 residues long. V gave up 5 bases and J gave up 4 bases, with 15 bases separating them. Germline V gives CDR1 SGHTA, CDR2 FQGNSA. CDR3 residues: CASSRLPGRYNSPLHF. The DNA of the CDR3 is TGTGCCAGCAGCCGGCTTCCGGGACGGTATAATTCACCCCTCCACTTT.

The chain recombines TRBV5-1 with TRBJ2-1; 8 positions match TRBD2. V was pared by 2 bases and J by 14 bases, with 6 bases of the junction left unmatched. This CDR3 has 12 residues. From germline, CDR1 is SGHRS and CDR2 YFSETQ. The CDR3 region has the DNA TGCGCCAGCAGCTTCTCGCGGGAGGAGGAGTTCTTC. This encodes CASSFSREEEFF.

The V and J genes are TRBV19 and TRBJ1-4, with 9 bases fitting TRBD1. V was clipped by 7 bases and J by 3 bases; unmatched bases: 9. The germline V gene has CDR1 LNHDA and CDR2 SQIVND (reference sequence). CDR3 length: 16 residues. The DNA for the CDR3 is TGTGCCAGTACCCTGACAGGGGGTAGTGCTAATGAAAAACTGTTTTTT. It yields the protein CASTLTGGSANEKLFF.

V and J are TRBV10-1 and TRBJ2-3, with D perhaps assigned TRBD1 or TRBD2 (6 bases each). CDR1 WNHNN and CDR2 SYGVQD come from the germline V gene (reference sequence). This CDR3 has 13 residues. V shed 4 bases and J shed 2 bases, with 7 bases lying between them. CDR3 amino acids: CASSGGATDTQYF. DNA for the CDR3: TGCGCCAGCAGTGGGGGGGCCACAGATACGCAGTATTTT.

V gene TRBV19 combines with J gene TRBJ2-2; D possibly corresponds to TRBD2 (5 bases). This CDR3 has 15 residues. Germline CDR1 and CDR2: LNHDA and SQIVND (reference sequence). Between the trimmed V and J ends, which lost 4 bases and 2 bases, there was a span of 11 bases. The CDR3 DNA is TGTGCCAGTAGTAGAGAGGGCAGAAACACCGGGGAGCTGTTTTTT. The encoded protein is CASSREGRNTGELFF.

The chain links TRBV5-1 to TRBJ1-4; D is ambiguous. The CDR3 spans 18 residues. Per germline, CDR1 SGHRS and CDR2 YFSETQ. V lost 1 base and J lost 0, with 16 bases in between. CDR3 sequence reads: CASSLWGSIQTTNEKLFF. In DNA form, the CDR3 reads TGCGCCAGCAGCTTGTGGGGTAGCATACAAACAACTAATGAAAAACTGTTTTTT.

Regarding this clone: The junction departs from the called germline gene at one end, perhaps through a read error. V usage is TRBV7-7 and J usage is TRBJ2-3; a weak D match, TRBD2 (6 bases). Germline assignment: CDR1 SSHAT and CDR2 FNYEAQ (reference sequence). CDR3 size: 14 residues. The CDR3 is CASSSGESTDTQYF. The CDR3 DNA follows: TGTGCTAGCAGCTCGGGGGAAAGCACAGATACGCAGTATTTT.